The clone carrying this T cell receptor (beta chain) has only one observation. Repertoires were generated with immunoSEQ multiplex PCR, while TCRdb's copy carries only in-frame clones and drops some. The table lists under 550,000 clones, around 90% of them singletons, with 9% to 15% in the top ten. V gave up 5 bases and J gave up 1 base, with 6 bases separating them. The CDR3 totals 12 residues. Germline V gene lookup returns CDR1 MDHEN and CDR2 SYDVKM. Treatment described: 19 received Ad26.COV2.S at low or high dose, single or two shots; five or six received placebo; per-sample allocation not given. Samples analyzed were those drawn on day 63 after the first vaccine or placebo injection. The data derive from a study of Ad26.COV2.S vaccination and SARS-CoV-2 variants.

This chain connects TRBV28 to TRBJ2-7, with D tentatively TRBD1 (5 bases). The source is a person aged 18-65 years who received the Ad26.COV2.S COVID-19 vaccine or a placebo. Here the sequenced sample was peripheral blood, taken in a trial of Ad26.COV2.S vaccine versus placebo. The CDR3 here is CASSRQSYEQYF. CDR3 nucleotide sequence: TGTGCCAGCAGTCGACAGTCCTACGAGCAGTACTTC.